This TCR beta chain was sequenced during a study of shared clonotypes between healthy human individuals. On this clone: Its antigen is unidentified.

Whole-study results and caveats: Researchers sampled only blood; tissue repertoires likely differ. Non-shared clonotypes had lower generation probabilities than those shared by all four donors.

Evenly divided among several immunoSEQ plates was the genomic DNA of each subset. Assay: immunoSEQ multiplex PCR; the TCRdb copy retains only in-frame clones and omits some. The table includes over a million clones, around 98% detected once. The sequence was obtained from a young man in good health. Input material: naive CD4+ T cells sorted from blood. Subset denoted: CD45RA+ positively selected.

The CDR3 DNA reads as TGTGCCAGCAGTGAAAGGGGCCGGACCAGCTACGAGCAGTACTTC. It codes for CASSERGRTSYEQYF. V usage is TRBV6-1 and J usage is TRBJ2-7; weak D call: TRBD1 (5 bases). V lost 2 bases, J lost 3 bases, and 14 bases lay in between. Germline CDR1 is MNHNS and CDR2 is SASEGT. This CDR3 spans 15 amino acids.